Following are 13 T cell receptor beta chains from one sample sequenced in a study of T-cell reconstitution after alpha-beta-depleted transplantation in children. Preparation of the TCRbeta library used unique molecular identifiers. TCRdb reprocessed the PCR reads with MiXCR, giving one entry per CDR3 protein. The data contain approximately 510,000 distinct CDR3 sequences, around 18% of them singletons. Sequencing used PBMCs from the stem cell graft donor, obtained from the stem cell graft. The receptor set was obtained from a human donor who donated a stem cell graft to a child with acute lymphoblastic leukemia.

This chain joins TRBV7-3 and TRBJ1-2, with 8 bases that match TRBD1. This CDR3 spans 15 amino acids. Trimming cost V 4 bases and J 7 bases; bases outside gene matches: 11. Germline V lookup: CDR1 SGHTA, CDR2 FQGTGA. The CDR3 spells CASSSQGAGSSGYTF. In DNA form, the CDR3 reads TGTGCCAGCAGCTCTCAGGGGGCCGGATCCTCTGGCTACACCTTC.

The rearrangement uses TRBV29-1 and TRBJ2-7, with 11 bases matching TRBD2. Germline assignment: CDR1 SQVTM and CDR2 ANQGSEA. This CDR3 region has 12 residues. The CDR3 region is CSAGTSGYEQYF. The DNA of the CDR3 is TGCAGTGCCGGGACTAGCGGTTACGAGCAGTACTTC.

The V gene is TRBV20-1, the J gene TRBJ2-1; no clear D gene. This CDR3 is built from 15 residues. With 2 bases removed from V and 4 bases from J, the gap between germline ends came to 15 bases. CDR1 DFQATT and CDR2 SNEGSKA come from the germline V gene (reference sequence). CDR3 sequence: CSARNPTGPYNEQFF. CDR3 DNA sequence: TGCAGTGCTAGAAACCCGACGGGCCCTTACAATGAGCAGTTCTTC.

The chain's CDR3 is CASSHKRLLYNEQFF. Here the CDR3 DNA reads TGCGCCAGCAGCCACAAGCGGTTACTCTACAATGAGCAGTTCTTC. The genes are TRBV5-1 and TRBJ2-1; D may be TRBD2 (5 bases). The CDR3 runs 15 residues. Trimming pared 4 bases from V and 3 bases from J, leaving 14 bases between. CDR1 and CDR2 from the germline V gene are SGHRS and YFSETQ.

CDR3 in amino acids: CASNQWAGLARETQYF. The CDR3 DNA reads as TGTGCCAGCAACCAATGGGCGGGACTAGCACGAGAGACCCAGTACTTC. The chain couples TRBV27 to TRBJ2-5; 9 bases are a match to TRBD2. CDR1 and CDR2 from the germline V gene are MNHEY and SMNVEV (reference sequence). V lost 7 bases and J lost 4; bases outside the gene matches: 13. The CDR3 is made up of 16 amino acids.

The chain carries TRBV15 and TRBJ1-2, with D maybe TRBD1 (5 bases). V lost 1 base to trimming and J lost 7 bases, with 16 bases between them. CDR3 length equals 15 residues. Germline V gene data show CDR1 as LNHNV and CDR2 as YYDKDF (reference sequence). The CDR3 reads CATSRAGDPSSGYTF. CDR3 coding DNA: TGTGCCACCAGCAGAGCCGGGGACCCCAGCTCTGGCTACACCTTC.

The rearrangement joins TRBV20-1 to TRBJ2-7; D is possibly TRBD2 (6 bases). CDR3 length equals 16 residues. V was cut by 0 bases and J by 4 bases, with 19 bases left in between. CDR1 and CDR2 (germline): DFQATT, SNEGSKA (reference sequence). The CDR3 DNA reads TGCAGTGCTAGAGATCTTCGCAGGGACTTCTCTTACGAGCAGTACTTC. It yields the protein CSARDLRRDFSYEQYF.

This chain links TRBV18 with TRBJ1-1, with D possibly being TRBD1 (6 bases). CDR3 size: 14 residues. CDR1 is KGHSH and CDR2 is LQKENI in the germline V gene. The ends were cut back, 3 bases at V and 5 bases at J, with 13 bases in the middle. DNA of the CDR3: TGTGCCAGCTCACCGTCGCCCGGGACAACTGAAGCTTTCTTT. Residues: CASSPSPGTTEAFF.

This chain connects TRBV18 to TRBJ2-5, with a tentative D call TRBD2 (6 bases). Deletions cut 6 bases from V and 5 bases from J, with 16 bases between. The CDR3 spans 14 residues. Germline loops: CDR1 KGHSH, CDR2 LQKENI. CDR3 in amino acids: CASSQTTGVETQYF. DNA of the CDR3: TGTGCCAGCTCCCAAACAACGGGGGTGGAGACCCAGTACTTC.

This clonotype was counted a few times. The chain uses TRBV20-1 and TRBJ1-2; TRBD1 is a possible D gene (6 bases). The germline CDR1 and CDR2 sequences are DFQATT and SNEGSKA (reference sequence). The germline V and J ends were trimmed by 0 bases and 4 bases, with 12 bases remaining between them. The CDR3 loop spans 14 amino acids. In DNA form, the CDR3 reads TGCAGTGCTAGAGACCCGGGGGCCGCCTATGGCTACACCTTC. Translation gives CSARDPGAAYGYTF.

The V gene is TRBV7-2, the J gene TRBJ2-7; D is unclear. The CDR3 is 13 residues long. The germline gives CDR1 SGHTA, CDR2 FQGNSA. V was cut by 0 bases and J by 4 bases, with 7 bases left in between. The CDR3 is CASSLAPMYEQYF. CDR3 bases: TGTGCCAGCAGCTTAGCCCCTATGTACGAGCAGTACTTC. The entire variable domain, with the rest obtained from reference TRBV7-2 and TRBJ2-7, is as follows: GAGVSQSPSNKVTEKGKDVELRCDPISGHTALYWYRQSLGQGLEFLIYFQGNSAPDKSGLPSDRFSAERTGGSVSTLTIQRTQQEDSAVYLCASSLAPMYEQYFGPGTRLTVT.

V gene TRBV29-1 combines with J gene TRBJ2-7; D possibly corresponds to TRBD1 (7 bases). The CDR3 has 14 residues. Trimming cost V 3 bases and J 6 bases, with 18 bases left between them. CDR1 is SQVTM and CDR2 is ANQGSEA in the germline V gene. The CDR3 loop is CSVERGSGGTEQYF. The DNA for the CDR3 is TGCAGCGTTGAGCGGGGTTCAGGGGGTACCGAGCAGTACTTC.

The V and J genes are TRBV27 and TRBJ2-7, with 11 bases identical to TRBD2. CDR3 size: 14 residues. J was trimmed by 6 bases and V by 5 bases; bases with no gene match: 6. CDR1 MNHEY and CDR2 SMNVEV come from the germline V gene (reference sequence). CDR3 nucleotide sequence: TGTGCCAGCAGTGCGGGACTAGCGGCAATCGAGCAGTACTTC. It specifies CASSAGLAAIEQYF.